The 20 T cell receptor beta chains below come from one sample, sequenced in a study of blood T cell repertoires in COVID-19. The assay was immunoSEQ multiplex PCR, and TCRdb's table has in-frame clones only and misses some. The sample lists more than 70,000 clones, more than 60% occurring once. The sequencing input was peripheral blood. The origin of the receptors is a human donor in a cohort sampled during active COVID-19.

The chain links TRBV6-5 to TRBJ2-1; 7 bases line up with TRBD2. V lost 6 bases and J lost 6; bases outside the gene matches: 2. The V gene's germline CDR1 is MNHEY and CDR2 SVGAGI. The length of the CDR3 is 12 residues. CDR3 region: CASSGEGNEQFF. In nucleotides, the CDR3 is TGTGCCAGCAGCGGGGAGGGCAATGAGCAGTTCTTC.

This clone was recorded once. The chain has TRBV7-8 and TRBJ1-3; 9 bases align to TRBD1. CDR1 is SGHVS, CDR2 FQNEAQ, per germline. V shed 1 base and J 3 bases; nucleotides not matched to a gene: 7. The CDR3 runs to 17 residues. The CDR3 nucleotides are TGTGCCAGCAGCTTAGTACAGGGGGCGCTCGTTGGAAACACCATATATTTT. Protein: CASSLVQGALVGNTIYF.

The V call is TRBV9, the J call TRBJ1-3; 7 bases are shared with TRBD1. This CDR3 has 16 residues. After removal of 4 bases from V and 0 bases from J, the junction contained 7 bases not matched to a gene. Germline assignment: CDR1 SGDLS and CDR2 YYNGEE. CDR3: CASSPRDSNSGNTIYF. DNA for the CDR3: TGTGCCAGCAGCCCCCGGGACAGCAACTCTGGAAACACCATATATTTT.

Remarks on this clone: One end of the junction does not line up with germline, which may come from a read error. The chain combines TRBV28 with TRBJ2-7, with 9 nucleotides matching TRBD1. The CDR3 is 15 residues long. CDR1 and CDR2 from the germline V gene are MDHEN and SYDVKM. The CDR3 sequence is CATSDPGTGTYEQYF. The DNA for the CDR3 is TGTGCCACCAGTGACCCCGGGACAGGGACCTACGAGCAGTACTTC.

Worth noting for this clone: The junction departs from germline at one end; a sequencing error may be responsible. The chain carries TRBV9 and TRBJ1-1; 9 bases are a match to TRBD1. There are 15 residues in the CDR3. Per germline, CDR1 SGDLS and CDR2 YYNGEE. The CDR3 protein is CASSPLGQGNAEAFF. The CDR3 DNA reads TGTGCCAGCAGCCCCCTAGGACAGGGGAACGCTGAAGCTTTCTTT.

The V gene is TRBV25-1, the J gene TRBJ2-7, with a possible D match to TRBD2 (6 bases). The CDR3 loop spans 15 amino acids. The V gene's germline CDR1 is MGHDK and CDR2 SYGVNS. V was cut by 4 bases and J by 1 base, with 14 bases left in between. The CDR3 protein is CASSVGGRGSYEQYF. Written as DNA, the CDR3 is TGTGCCAGCAGTGTGGGGGGTAGGGGTTCCTACGAGCAGTACTTC.

J is TRBJ1-2 and V is TRBV30, with 10 positions matching TRBD1. This CDR3 is 18 amino acids long. CDR1 GTSNPN and CDR2 SVGIG come from the germline V gene (reference sequence). V trimming: 2 bases; J trimming: 6 bases; junction bases outside the gene matches: 18. The CDR3 here is CAWSSPPGQGLPFHGYTF. The DNA of the CDR3 is TGTGCCTGGAGTTCTCCACCGGGACAGGGGCTTCCCTTCCATGGCTACACCTTC.

This clone turned up a few times. The chain employs TRBV24-1 and TRBJ2-1; 9 bases are shared with TRBD1. With V trimmed by 3 bases and J by 8 bases, 7 bases remained unmatched. This CDR3 has 15 amino acids. Germline CDR1 is KGHDR and CDR2 is SFDVKD. DNA of the CDR3: TGTGCCACCAGTGATCCGGGACAGGGTTATTATGAGCAGTTCTTC. It specifies CATSDPGQGYYEQFF.

This sequence joins TRBV5-4 and TRBJ2-7, with a possible D match to TRBD1 (6 bases). The germline V and J ends were trimmed by 4 bases and 5 bases, with 19 bases remaining between them. Germline CDR1 and CDR2: SGHNT and YYREEE (reference sequence). The CDR3 totals 15 residues. In DNA, the CDR3 is TGTGCCAGCAGCCCTCCGGGACACTCCTCGAACGAGCAGTACTTC. Its protein is CASSPPGHSSNEQYF. The variable domain in full, with the rest retrieved from reference TRBV5-4 and TRBJ2-7, is ETGVTQSPTHLIKTRGQQVTLRCSSQSGHNTVSWYQQALGQGPQFIFQYYREEENGRGNFPPRFSGLQFPNYSSELNVNALELDDSALYLCASSPPGHSSNEQYFGPGTRLTVT.

Only one count was recorded for this clone. The chain employs TRBV6-1 and TRBJ1-4; 7 bases map to TRBD1. Germline CDR1 MNHNS, CDR2 SASEGT. V lost 3 bases, J lost 5 bases, and 3 bases stayed unmatched. This CDR3 is built from 14 residues. CDR3 region: CASSETGRNEKLFF. DNA of the CDR3: TGTGCCAGCAGTGAGACAGGGCGGAATGAAAAACTGTTTTTT.

This sequence joins TRBV12-3 or TRBV12-4 and TRBJ2-2; D remains ambiguous. The CDR3 has 13 residues. The V and J ends lost 3 bases and 5 bases respectively, with 7 bases between them. The CDR3 loop reads CASSFTVTGELFF. The DNA of the CDR3 is TGTGCCAGCAGTTTTACAGTGACCGGGGAGCTGTTTTTT.

The chain joins TRBV5-6 to TRBJ1-1; no reliable D call. V gave up 0 bases and J gave up 4 bases, with 7 bases separating them. Germline assignment: CDR1 SGHDT and CDR2 YYEEEE. The CDR3 has 13 residues. CDR3 residues: CASSLVSGTEAFF. CDR3 DNA: TGTGCCAGCAGCTTGGTGAGCGGCACTGAAGCTTTCTTT.

This rearrangement joins TRBV7-9 to TRBJ1-6; D may be TRBD1 (5 bases). V was cut by 8 bases and J by 7 bases, with 12 bases left in between. Germline CDR1 reads SEHNR; CDR2 reads FQNEAQ (reference sequence). The CDR3 sequence is 13 residues long. Here the CDR3 DNA reads TGTGCCAGCGAGGGCGGGGGAAATTCACCCCTCCACTTT. It yields the protein CASEGGGNSPLHF.

This clone came up a few times. The chain is built from TRBV1 and TRBJ2-5; TRBD2 is the table's D call and was not checked against the DNA. TRBV1 is termed a pseudogene. CDR3 size: 12 residues. In DNA form, the CDR3 reads TGCACCAGCGGGGGACTCTCGAGGTCCCAGTACTTC. Translating gives CTSGGLSRSQYF.

The CDR3 protein is CASKKGAGELFF. As DNA, the CDR3 is TGTGCCAGCAAAAAAGGGGCGGGGGAGCTGTTTTTT. The V and J genes are TRBV6-5 and TRBJ2-2; a possible D gene is TRBD1 (5 bases). Germline lookup yields CDR1 MNHEY and CDR2 SVGAGI. The CDR3 length is 12 residues. V gave up 7 bases and J gave up 8 bases, with 11 bases separating them.

This chain links TRBV9 with TRBJ2-1; perhaps TRBD2 as D (5 bases). Germline V gene sequence: CDR1 SGDLS, CDR2 YYNGEE. The CDR3 contains 15 residues. The germline V and J ends were trimmed by 6 bases and 4 bases, with 17 bases remaining between them. The CDR3 nucleotides read TGTGCCAGCAACCCCACCGGCGGGCCTTACAATGAGCAGTTCTTC. Translating it yields CASNPTGGPYNEQFF.

This clone has a handful of counts. This chain connects TRBV4-2 to TRBJ1-6; 8 nucleotides agree with TRBD1. V was clipped by 1 base and J by 6 bases; unmatched bases: 14. Germline V gene lookup returns CDR1 LGHNA and CDR2 YNFKEQ. This CDR3 comprises 19 residues. The CDR3 spells CASSQAVGQGLGGNSPLHF. As DNA, the CDR3 is TGTGCCAGCAGCCAAGCCGTCGGACAGGGCTTAGGGGGTAATTCACCCCTCCACTTT.

CDR3: CASSSINREGPQHF. The CDR3 coding sequence is TGTGCCAGCAGTTCCATTAACAGGGAAGGGCCCCAGCATTTT. The chain recombines TRBV6-6 with TRBJ1-5, with D possibly matching TRBD1 (6 bases). Trimming shortened V by 4 bases and J by 9 bases, and 16 bases separated the two germline ends. The CDR3 extends over 14 amino acids. CDR1 MNHNY and CDR2 SVGAGI come from the germline V gene (reference sequence).

This chain joins TRBV29-1 and TRBJ1-2, with no clear D. The CDR3 consists of 13 residues. From germline, CDR1 is SQVTM and CDR2 ANQGSEA. V lost 7 bases, J lost 3 bases, and 15 bases lay in between. The DNA for the CDR3 is TGCAGCGCTTATGCGGGGTATTACTATGGCTACACCTTC. Translation gives CSAYAGYYYGYTF.

V and J are TRBV6-5 and TRBJ1-4, with D perhaps matching TRBD1 (6 bases). V was pared by 6 bases and J by 6 bases, with 14 bases between. The V gene's germline CDR1 is MNHEY and CDR2 SVGAGI. The CDR3 contains 14 residues. For the CDR3, the DNA is TGTGCCAGCAGGACAGGTGGGGGCTATGAAAAACTGTTTTTT. This encodes CASRTGGGYEKLFF.